Sequencing of this TCR beta chain was carried out in a study of response to subunit inactivated influenza vaccine. Study-level findings and limits: Authors suggested that a seasonal influenza vaccination recruits few new T cells each time.

TCRdb passed the RT-PCR reads through MiXCR, listing each CDR3 protein once. Here the sample spans 450,000 to 600,000 distinct CDR3 sequences, approximately 17% being singletons. This clonotype has only a few counts. Its target is unknown. Germline CDR1 and CDR2: GTSNPN and SVGIG (reference sequence). V lost 2 bases, J lost 8 bases, and 19 bases lay in between. The CDR3 consists of 15 residues. The receptor was derived from a man aged 50 to 69 who received an inactivated influenza vaccine. This sample comprised CD4+ T cells sorted from PBMCs, obtained roughly 24 months after vaccination. The chain uses TRBV30 and TRBJ2-4; D could derive from TRBD1 or TRBD2 (5 bases each). The CDR3 coding sequence is TGTGCCTGGAGTCCCCTGGGACGTCTCTATGACATTCAGTACTTC. Residues: CAWSPLGRLYDIQYF.